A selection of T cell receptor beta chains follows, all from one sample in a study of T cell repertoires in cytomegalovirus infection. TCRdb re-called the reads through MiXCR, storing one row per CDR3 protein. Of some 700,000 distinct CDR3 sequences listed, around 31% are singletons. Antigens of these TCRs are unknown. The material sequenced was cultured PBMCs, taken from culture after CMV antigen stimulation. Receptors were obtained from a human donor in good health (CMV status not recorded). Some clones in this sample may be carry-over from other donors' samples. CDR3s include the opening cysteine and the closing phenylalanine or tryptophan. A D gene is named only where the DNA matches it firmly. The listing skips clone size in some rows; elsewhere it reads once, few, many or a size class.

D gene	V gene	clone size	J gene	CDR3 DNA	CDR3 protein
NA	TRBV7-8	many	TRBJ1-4	TGTGCCAGCAGCAATTATAGTAGGGGGGGCGGGGAAAAACTGTTTTTT	CASSNYSRGGGEKLFF
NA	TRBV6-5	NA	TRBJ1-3	TGTGCCAGCAGTAACAATAAGGCATCAAACACCATATATTTT	CASSNNKASNTIYF
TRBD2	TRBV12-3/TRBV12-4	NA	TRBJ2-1	TGTGCCAGCAGTACCTTGGGACTAGCGGACAATGAGCAGTTCTTC	CASSTLGLADNEQFF
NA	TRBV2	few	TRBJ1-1	TGTGCCAGCAGTGGTCTGGGCGCGATGAACACTGAAGCTTTCTTT	CASSGLGAMNTEAFF
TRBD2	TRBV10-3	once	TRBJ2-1	TGTGCCATCAGTGAGGACGGGAGGGCCCTAGCTCAGTTCTTC	CAISEDGRALAQFF
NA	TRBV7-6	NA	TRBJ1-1	TGTGCCAGCAGCTACCGGATAACCCCCCGGGGGACTGAAGCTTTCTTT	CASSYRITPRGTEAFF
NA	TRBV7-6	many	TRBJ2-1	TGTGCCAGCAGCTTCCCCCCTCTAGACAATGAGCAGTTCTTC	CASSFPPLDNEQFF
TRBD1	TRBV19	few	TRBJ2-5	TGTGCCAGTTTAACCCTACAGGGGCTTCAAGAGACCCAGTACTTC	CASLTLQGLQETQYF
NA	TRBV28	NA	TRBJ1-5	TGTGCCAGCAGCCCCGGGGGCGGGAACAATCAGCCCCAGCATTTT	CASSPGGGNNQPQHF
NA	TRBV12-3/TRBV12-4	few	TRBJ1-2	TGTGCCAGCAGCCCTGGACGGTTCACAAGCTACACCTTC	CASSPGRFTSYTF
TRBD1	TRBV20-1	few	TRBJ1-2	TGCAGTGCCACCAAGCAAGGGGGCGGGAGCTATGGCTACACCTTC	CSATKQGGGSYGYTF
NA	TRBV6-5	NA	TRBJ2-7	TGTGCCAGCAGTTCAAAGGGGTTCGCCTACGAGCAGTACTTC	CASSSKGFAYEQYF
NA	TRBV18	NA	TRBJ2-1	TGTGCCAGCTCACCACCGGATGATGAGCAGTTCTTC	CASSPPDDEQFF
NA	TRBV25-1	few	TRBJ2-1	TGTGCCAGCAGTGAATATAACTACCCGGGGCAGTTCTTC	CASSEYNYPGQFF
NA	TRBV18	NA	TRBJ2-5	TGTGCCAGCTCACCCGCGATGCAAGAGACCCAGTACTTC	CASSPAMQETQYF
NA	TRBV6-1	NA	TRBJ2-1	TGTGCCAGCAGTGAAAAATCGCGCAGCTCCTACAATGAGCAGTTCTTC	CASSEKSRSSYNEQFF
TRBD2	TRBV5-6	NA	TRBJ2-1	TGTGCCAGCAGCTTGGGTCATGCGGGGGGAAAAGAGCAGTTCTTC	CASSLGHAGGKEQFF
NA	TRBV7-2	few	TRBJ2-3	TGTGCCAGCAGCGAAGGGGGGAGGGCAGATACGCAGTATTTT	CASSEGGRADTQYF
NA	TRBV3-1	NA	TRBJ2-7	TGTGCCAGCAGCCAAGGTTGGGCCCTCTACGAGCAGTACTTC	CASSQGWALYEQYF
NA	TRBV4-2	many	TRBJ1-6	TGTGCCAGCAGCCTGTCTTCTTCACCCCTCCACTTT	CASSLSSSPLHF
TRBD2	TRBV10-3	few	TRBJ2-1	TGTGCCATCAGTACCAGCGGGATCTACAATGAGCAGTTCTTC	CAISTSGIYNEQFF
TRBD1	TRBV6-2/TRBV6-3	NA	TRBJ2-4	TGTGCCAGCAGATCCCCGGGACAGATAGCCAAAAACATTCAGTACTTC	CASRSPGQIAKNIQYF
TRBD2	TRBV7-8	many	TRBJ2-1	TGTGCCAGCAGCTTACTCCTACTAGCGGGAGGACGGTATGAGCAGTTCTTC	CASSLLLLAGGRYEQFF
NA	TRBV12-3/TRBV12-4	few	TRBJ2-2	TGTGCCAGCAGTGCGACCGGAAACACCGGGGAGCTGTTTTTT	CASSATGNTGELFF
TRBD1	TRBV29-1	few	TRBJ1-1	TGCAGTACAGGGGTGAACACTGAAGCTTTCTTT	CSTGVNTEAFF
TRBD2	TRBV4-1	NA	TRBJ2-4	TGCGCCAGCAGCCAAGATGGAGCGGGAGGGTACATTCAGTACTTC	CASSQDGAGGYIQYF
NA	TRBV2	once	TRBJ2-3	TGTGCCAGCAGTGAGGGGATGGGCCTCGAGCAGTATTTT	CASSEGMGLEQYF
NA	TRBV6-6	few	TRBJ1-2	TGTGCCAGCAGTTACTCAACCTTCTTGGGCTACACCTTC	CASSYSTFLGYTF
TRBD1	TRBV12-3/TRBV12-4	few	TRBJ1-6	TGTGCCAGCAGTTCTCGGACAGGGCCGGTTGGACCCCTCCACTTT	CASSSRTGPVGPLHF
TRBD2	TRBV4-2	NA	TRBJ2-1	TGTGCCAGCAGCCACCCGAGGGGCAGCGGGGACGTCAATGAGCAGTTCTTC	CASSHPRGSGDVNEQFF
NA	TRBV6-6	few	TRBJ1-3	TGTGCCATCCCCCTGGGGAACACCATATATTTT	CAIPLGNTIYF
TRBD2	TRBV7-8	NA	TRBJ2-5	TGTGCCAGCAGCTCGGGGGGGAGGGCAGAGACCCAGTACTTC	CASSSGGRAETQYF
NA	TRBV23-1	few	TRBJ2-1	TGCGCCAGCAGCCCCCGAGGGTGGTTCGGTTACAATGAGCAGTTCTTC	CASSPRGWFGYNEQFF
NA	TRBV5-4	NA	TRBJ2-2	TGTGCCAGCAGCTTGGACCAGGGCGCCGGGGAGCTGTTTTTT	CASSLDQGAGELFF
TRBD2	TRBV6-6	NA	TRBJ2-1	TGTGCCAGCAGTTATAGACTAGCGGGTTCCCCCGGAGGGCCCGATGAGCAGTTCTTC	CASSYRLAGSPGGPDEQFF
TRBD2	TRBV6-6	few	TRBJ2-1	TGTGCCAGCAATCCGAATAGCGGGAGGGGCTTTAATGAGCAGTTCTTC	CASNPNSGRGFNEQFF
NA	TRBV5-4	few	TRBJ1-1	TGTGCCAGCAGCCGAGAGGGGCTGGCTTTCTTT	CASSREGLAFF
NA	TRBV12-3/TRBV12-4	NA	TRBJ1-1	TGTGCCAGCAGTTTATCAGGGGCCACTGAAGCTTTCTTT	CASSLSGATEAFF
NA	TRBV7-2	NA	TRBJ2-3	TGTGCCAGCAGCCTTTCGAGTCAGGGTACGCAGTATTTT	CASSLSSQGTQYF
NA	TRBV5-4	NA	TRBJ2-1	TGTGCCAGCAGCCTCACAGGAGTAGCGAAGTTCTTC	CASSLTGVAKFF
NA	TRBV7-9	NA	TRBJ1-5	TGTGCCAGCAGCTCCCATAAGGACGGGTATCAGCCCCAGCATTTT	CASSSHKDGYQPQHF
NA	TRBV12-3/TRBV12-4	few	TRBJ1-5	TGTGCCAGCAGTTTGAATCACATGGGCAATCAGCCCCAGCATTTT	CASSLNHMGNQPQHF
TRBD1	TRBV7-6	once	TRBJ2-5	TGTGCCAGCAGCGCCAACCACAGGGGCCAAGAGACCCAGTACTTC	CASSANHRGQETQYF
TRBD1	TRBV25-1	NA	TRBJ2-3	TGTGCCAGCAGTGGCTCCGACAGGGCAGATACGCAGTATTTT	CASSGSDRADTQYF
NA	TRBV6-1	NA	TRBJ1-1	TGTGCCAGCAGTGAGCCGTGGCTAGAAGCTTTCTTT	CASSEPWLEAFF
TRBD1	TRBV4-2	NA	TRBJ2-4	TGTGCCAGCAGCCAAGGACAGGGATACTCAATTCAGTACTTC	CASSQGQGYSIQYF
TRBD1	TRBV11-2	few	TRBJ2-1	TGTGCCAGCAGCTTCCTATGGGGACAGGGACAGTTCTTC	CASSFLWGQGQFF
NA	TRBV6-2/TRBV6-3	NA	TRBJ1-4	TGTGCCAGCAGTTACTCACGGACAGACCGAACTAATGAAAAACTGTTTTTT	CASSYSRTDRTNEKLFF
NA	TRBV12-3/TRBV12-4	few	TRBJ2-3	TGTGCCAGCAGGGGACTGACTAGCACAGATACGCAGTATTTT	CASRGLTSTDTQYF
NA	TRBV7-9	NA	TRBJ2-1	TGTGCCAGCAGCTTACCCCGGGATAAGGTACCCTACAATGAGCAGTTCTTC	CASSLPRDKVPYNEQFF
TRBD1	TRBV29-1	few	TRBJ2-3	TGCAGCGTAAAACCGGGACAGGCTACAGATACGCAGTATTTT	CSVKPGQATDTQYF
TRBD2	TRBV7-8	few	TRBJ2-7	TGTGCCAGCAGCTATCGGACTAGCAGACACCAGAGATACGACGGGCAGTACTTC	CASSYRTSRHQRYDGQYF
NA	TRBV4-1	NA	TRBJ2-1	TGCGCCAGCAGCCAAGACGAAGCGGATTACAATGAGCAGTTCTTC	CASSQDEADYNEQFF
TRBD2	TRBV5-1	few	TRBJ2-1	TGCGCCAGCAGCAGGCCCACTAGCGGGAGTTACAATGAGCAGTTCTTC	CASSRPTSGSYNEQFF
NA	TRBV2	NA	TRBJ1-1	TGTGCCAGCATGGGCACGGGAATGAACACTGAAGCTTTCTTT	CASMGTGMNTEAFF
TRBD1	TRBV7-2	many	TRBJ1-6	TGTGCCAGCAGCCCTACAGGGGAGAGGTCACCCCTCCACTTT	CASSPTGERSPLHF
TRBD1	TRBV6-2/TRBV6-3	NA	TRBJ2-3	TGTGCCAGCAGGAGGACAGGTGGACGGTCCCCCACAGATACGCAGTATTTT	CASRRTGGRSPTDTQYF
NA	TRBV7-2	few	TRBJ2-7	TGTGCCAGCAGCCTAGGGGGGGGTGGGCAGTACTTC	CASSLGGGGQYF
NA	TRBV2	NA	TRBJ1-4	TGTGCCAGCAGTGAACGGGATGAAAAACTGTTTTTT	CASSERDEKLFF
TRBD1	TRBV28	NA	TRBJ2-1	TGTGCCAGCAGCCCCGGGACAGGGTACTACAATGAGCAGTTCTTC	CASSPGTGYYNEQFF